This entry lists 10 T cell receptor beta chains sequenced from one sample in a study of persistence of HIV-infected CD4 T cells. The immunoSEQ assay was version 4, run in survey mode. The data were produced by immunoSEQ multiplex PCR, yet TCRdb's version contains in-frame clones alone and is incomplete. The top ten hold 0.7% to 0.95% of the sample, which has 30,000 to 35,000 clones, roughly 82% seen once. Antigen specificity for these receptors is unknown. Stimulation used 10 ug/mL lysate from CMV-infected fibroblasts. CD40L-negative CD69-negative CD45RO-high memory CD4+ T cells were sorted as populations depleted of antigen-responding cells. Sample: CD4+ T cells sorted from PBMCs after approximately 19-hour stimulation, taken from a patient who received antiretroviral therapy. The source is an adult man with HIV who was CMV-seropositive.

This rearrangement joins TRBV10-3 to TRBJ2-1; 11 bases agree with TRBD1. CDR1 ENHRY and CDR2 SYGVKD come from the germline V gene. The CDR3 covers 16 residues. The J segment lost 5 bases and the V segment lost 4 bases, leaving 7 bases of the junction unmatched. The CDR3 is CAISGTGGRGNNEQFF. In nucleotides, the CDR3 is TGTGCCATCAGTGGGACAGGGGGCCGAGGAAACAATGAGCAGTTCTTC.

J is TRBJ1-6 and V is TRBV6-6, with D possibly matching TRBD1 (5 bases). The CDR3 contains 15 residues. Germline assignment: CDR1 MNHNY and CDR2 SVGAGI (reference sequence). Trimming took 4 bases from V and 7 from J, leaving 14 bases between them. The DNA for the CDR3 is TGTGCCAGCAGTTTTACCGGGACGAGCAATTCACCCCTCCACTTT. It translates to CASSFTGTSNSPLHF.

The V and J genes are TRBV5-4 and TRBJ2-2; the D gene is possibly TRBD1 (6 bases). The CDR3 consists of 15 residues. CDR1 is SGHNT, CDR2 YYREEE, per germline (reference sequence). Between the trimmed V and J ends, which lost 0 bases and 4 bases, there was a span of 10 bases. The CDR3 DNA follows: TGTGCCAGCAGCTTGGCTACACAGGGCACCGGGGAGCTGTTTTTT. Its protein is CASSLATQGTGELFF.

V usage is TRBV6-5 and J usage is TRBJ2-2; 8 positions agree with TRBD2. The V segment lost 1 base and the J segment 4 bases; nucleotides outside the gene matches: 5. This CDR3 region has 16 residues. The germline CDR1 and CDR2 sequences are MNHEY and SVGAGI. This CDR3 is CASSYLTSGFTGELFF. The CDR3 DNA follows: TGTGCCAGCAGTTACTTAACTAGCGGCTTCACCGGGGAGCTGTTTTTT.

The CDR3 loop is CASSLGPPYYGYTF. CDR3 nucleotides: TGTGCCAGCAGCTTAGGTCCTCCCTACTATGGCTACACCTTC. This rearrangement joins TRBV11-1 to TRBJ1-2, with D uncertain. V was cut by 1 base and J by 3 bases, with 9 bases left in between. Germline V gene data show CDR1 as SGHAT and CDR2 as FQDESV (reference sequence). There are 14 residues in the CDR3.

This clone appeared a single time. The J gene is TRBJ2-3, the V gene TRBV27, with TRBD2 matching over 7 bases. The junction had 6 bases not matched to a gene; V was cut back by 2 bases and J by 4 bases. CDR1 and CDR2 from the germline V gene are MNHEY and SMNVEV (reference sequence). The CDR3 has 15 residues. The CDR3 sequence is CASSLTSARSDTQYF. CDR3 coding DNA: TGTGCCAGCAGTTTAACTAGCGCCCGCTCAGATACGCAGTATTTT.

This chain joins TRBV5-8 and TRBJ2-1; the D gene is possibly TRBD2 (5 bases). The CDR3 totals 14 residues. The germline V gene encodes CDR1 SGHTS and CDR2 YDEGEE. The ends were cut back, 0 bases at V and 1 base at J, with 5 bases in the middle. The CDR3 DNA reads as TGTGCCAGCAGCTTGGGGGAGTCCTACAATGAGCAGTTCTTC. Its translation: CASSLGESYNEQFF. Filled out from reference TRBV5-8 and TRBJ2-1, the complete variable domain reads EAGVTQSPTHLIKTRGQQATLRCSPISGHTSVYWYQQALGLGLQFLLWYDEGEERNRGNFPPRFSGRQFPNYSSELNVNALELEDSALYLCASSLGESYNEQFFGPGTRLTVL.

The chain employs TRBV5-1 and TRBJ2-5, with 9 bases matching TRBD2. The trim removed 0 bases at V and 1 base at J, leaving 7 bases unmatched. Germline values: CDR1 SGHRS, CDR2 YFSETQ. This CDR3 contains 17 residues. CDR3 loop: CASSLGPSRGGQETQYF. CDR3 coding DNA: TGCGCCAGCAGCTTGGGCCCTTCGCGGGGGGGCCAAGAGACCCAGTACTTC.

The rearrangement uses TRBV7-3 and TRBJ2-3; D is unclear. Trimming removed 3 bases at V and 1 base at J, with 8 bases between. Germline V gives CDR1 SGHTA, CDR2 FQGTGA. The CDR3 totals 14 residues. The DNA for the CDR3 is TGTGCCAGCAGCTTTAACATCGGCACAGATACGCAGTATTTT. This gives the protein CASSFNIGTDTQYF.

This chain uses TRBV29-1 with TRBJ2-1, with a tentative D call TRBD2 (6 bases). Trimming left V 3 bases short and J 7 bases short, with 19 bases between. CDR1 is SQVTM, CDR2 ANQGSEA, per germline. CDR3 length equals 15 residues. This chain's CDR3 is CSVDRRGKVGNEQFF. CDR3 bases: TGCAGCGTTGACCGGCGGGGAAAGGTGGGGAATGAGCAGTTCTTC.